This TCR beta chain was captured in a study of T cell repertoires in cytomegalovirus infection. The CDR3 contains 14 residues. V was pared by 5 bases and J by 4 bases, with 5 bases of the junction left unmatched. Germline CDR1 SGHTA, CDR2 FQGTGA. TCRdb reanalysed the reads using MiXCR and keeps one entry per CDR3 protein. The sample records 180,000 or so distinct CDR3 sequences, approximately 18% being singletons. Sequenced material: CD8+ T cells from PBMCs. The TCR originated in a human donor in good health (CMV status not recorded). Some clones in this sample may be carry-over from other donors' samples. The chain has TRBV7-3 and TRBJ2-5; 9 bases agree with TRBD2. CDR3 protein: CASSVTSGLETQYF. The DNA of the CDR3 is TGTGCCAGCAGCGTGACTAGCGGCTTAGAGACCCAGTACTTC.